This T cell receptor beta chain was identified during a study of shared clonotypes between healthy human individuals. To make CD8 memory, CD45RO+ cells were put together with CCR7-negative CD45RA+ TemRA cells. Trimming removed 4 bases at V and 5 bases at J, with 12 bases between. Per the germline V gene, CDR1 is MNHNY and CDR2 is SVGAGI (reference sequence). The length of the CDR3 is 13 residues. TCRdb keeps only in-frame clones here, not all; method: immunoSEQ multiplex PCR. Here the sample spans approximately 100,000 clones, roughly two thirds being singletons. This clone appeared a few times. V gene TRBV6-6 combines with J gene TRBJ2-7; D gene unclear. The sequencing input was memory CD8+ T cells sorted from blood. Subset defined: CD45RO+ cells pooled with CCR7-negative TemRA cells. This receptor was identified in a woman in her 30s in good health. The CDR3 region has the DNA TGTGCCAGCAGTTGGGTTGGCAGCCACGAGCAGTACTTC. Its protein product is CASSWVGSHEQYF.